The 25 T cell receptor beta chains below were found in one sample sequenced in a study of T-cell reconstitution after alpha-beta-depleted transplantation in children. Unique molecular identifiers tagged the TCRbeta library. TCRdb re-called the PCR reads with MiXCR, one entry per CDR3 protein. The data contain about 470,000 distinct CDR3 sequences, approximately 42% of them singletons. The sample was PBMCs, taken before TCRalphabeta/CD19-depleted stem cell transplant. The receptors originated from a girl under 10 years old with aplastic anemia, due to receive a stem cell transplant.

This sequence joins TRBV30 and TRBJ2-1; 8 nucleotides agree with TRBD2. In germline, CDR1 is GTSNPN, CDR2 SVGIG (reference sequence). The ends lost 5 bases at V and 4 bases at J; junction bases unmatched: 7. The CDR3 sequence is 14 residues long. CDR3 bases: TGTGCCTGGCCCCGCGGGAGGACATACAATGAGCAGTTCTTC. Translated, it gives CAWPRGRTYNEQFF.

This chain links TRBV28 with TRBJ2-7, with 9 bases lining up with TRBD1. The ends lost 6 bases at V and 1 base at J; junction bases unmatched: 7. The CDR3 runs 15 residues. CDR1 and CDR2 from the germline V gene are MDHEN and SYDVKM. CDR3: CASRKRGTGSYEQYF. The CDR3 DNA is TGTGCCAGCAGAAAACGCGGGACAGGGTCCTACGAGCAGTACTTC.

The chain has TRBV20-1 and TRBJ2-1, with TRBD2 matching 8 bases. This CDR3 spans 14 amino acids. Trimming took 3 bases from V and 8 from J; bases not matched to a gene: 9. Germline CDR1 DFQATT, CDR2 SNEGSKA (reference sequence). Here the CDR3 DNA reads TGCAGTGCTAGTACGGGAGGGCCTCTGGATGAGCAGTTCTTC. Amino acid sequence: CSASTGGPLDEQFF.

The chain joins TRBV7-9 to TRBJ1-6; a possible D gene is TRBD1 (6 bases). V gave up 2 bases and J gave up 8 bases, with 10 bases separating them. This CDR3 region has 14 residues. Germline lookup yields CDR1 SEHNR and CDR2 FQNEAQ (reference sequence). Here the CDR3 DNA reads TGTGCCAGCAGCTTAACAGGGCCAGATTCACCCCTCCACTTT. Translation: CASSLTGPDSPLHF.

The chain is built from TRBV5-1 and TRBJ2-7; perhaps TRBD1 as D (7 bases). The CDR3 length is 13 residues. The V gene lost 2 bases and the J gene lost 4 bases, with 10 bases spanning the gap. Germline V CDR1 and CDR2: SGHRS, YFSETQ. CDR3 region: CASSFRGEYEQYF. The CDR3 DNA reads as TGCGCCAGCAGCTTCAGGGGGGAATACGAGCAGTACTTC. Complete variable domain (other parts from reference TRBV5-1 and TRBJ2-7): KAGVTQTPRYLIKTRGQQVTLSCSPISGHRSVSWYQQTPGQGLQFLFEYFSETQRNKGNFPGRFSGRQFSNSRSEMNVSTLELGDSALYLCASSFRGEYEQYFGPGTRLTVT.

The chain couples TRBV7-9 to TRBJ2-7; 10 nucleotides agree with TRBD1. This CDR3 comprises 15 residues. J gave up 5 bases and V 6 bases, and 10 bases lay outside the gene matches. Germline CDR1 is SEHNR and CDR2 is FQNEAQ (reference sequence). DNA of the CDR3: TGTGCCAGCAGTCCACCGGGACAGGGGAACCACGAGCAGTACTTC. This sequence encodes CASSPPGQGNHEQYF.

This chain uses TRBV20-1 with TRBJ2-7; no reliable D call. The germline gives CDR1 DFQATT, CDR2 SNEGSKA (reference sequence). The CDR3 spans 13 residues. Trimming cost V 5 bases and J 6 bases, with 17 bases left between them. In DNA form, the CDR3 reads TGCAGTGCTCCCCTTGGGCCCGGCCTCGAGCAGTACTTC. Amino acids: CSAPLGPGLEQYF.

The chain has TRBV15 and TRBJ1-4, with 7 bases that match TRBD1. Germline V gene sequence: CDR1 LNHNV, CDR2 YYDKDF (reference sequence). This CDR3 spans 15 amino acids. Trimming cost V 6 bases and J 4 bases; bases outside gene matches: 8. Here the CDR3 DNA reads TGTGCCACCAGAAATCCGGGACAGTTTAATGAAAAACTGTTTTTT. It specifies CATRNPGQFNEKLFF.

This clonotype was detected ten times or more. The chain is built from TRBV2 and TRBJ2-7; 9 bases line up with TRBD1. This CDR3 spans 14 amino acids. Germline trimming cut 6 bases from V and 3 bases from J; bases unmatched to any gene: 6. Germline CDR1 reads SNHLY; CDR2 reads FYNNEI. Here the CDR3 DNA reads TGTGCCAGCAGCGAACAGGGGGCGGGCTACGAGCAGTACTTC. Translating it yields CASSEQGAGYEQYF.

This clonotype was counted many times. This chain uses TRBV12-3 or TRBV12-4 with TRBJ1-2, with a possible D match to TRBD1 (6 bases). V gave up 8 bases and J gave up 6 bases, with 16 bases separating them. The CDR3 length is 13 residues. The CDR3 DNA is TGTGCCAGCCTAAGGGGGGGCGTTCATGGCTACACCTTC. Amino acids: CASLRGGVHGYTF.

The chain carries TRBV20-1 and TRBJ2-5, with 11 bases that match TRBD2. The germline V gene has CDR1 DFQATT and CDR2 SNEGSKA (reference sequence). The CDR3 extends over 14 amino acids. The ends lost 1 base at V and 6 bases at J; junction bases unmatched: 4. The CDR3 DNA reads TGCAGTGCTAGAGCTGGACTAGCGGGCCAGACCCAGTACTTC. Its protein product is CSARAGLAGQTQYF.

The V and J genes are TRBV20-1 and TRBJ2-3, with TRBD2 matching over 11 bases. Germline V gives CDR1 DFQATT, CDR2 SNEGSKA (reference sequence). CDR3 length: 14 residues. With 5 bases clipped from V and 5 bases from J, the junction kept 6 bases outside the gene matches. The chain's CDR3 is CSARSGGARDTQYF. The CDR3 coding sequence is TGCAGTGCTCGTAGCGGGGGGGCCAGAGATACGCAGTATTTT.

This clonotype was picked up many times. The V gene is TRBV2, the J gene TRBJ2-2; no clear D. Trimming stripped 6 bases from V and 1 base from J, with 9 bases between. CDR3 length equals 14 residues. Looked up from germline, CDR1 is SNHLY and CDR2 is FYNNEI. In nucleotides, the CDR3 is TGTGCCAGCAGGGAACACTTGAACACCGGGGAGCTGTTTTTT. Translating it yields CASREHLNTGELFF.

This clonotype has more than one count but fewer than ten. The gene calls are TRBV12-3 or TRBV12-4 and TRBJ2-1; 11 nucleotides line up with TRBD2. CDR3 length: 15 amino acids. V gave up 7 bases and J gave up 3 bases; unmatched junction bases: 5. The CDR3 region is CASTRSGRVYNEQFF. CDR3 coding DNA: TGTGCCAGCACCCGTAGCGGGAGGGTCTACAATGAGCAGTTCTTC.

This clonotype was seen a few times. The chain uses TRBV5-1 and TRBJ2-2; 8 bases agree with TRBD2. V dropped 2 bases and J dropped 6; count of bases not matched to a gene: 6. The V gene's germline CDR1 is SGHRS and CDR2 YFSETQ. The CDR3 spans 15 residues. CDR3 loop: CASSFRREGSGELFF. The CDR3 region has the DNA TGCGCCAGCAGCTTCAGACGGGAGGGTTCCGGGGAGCTGTTTTTT.

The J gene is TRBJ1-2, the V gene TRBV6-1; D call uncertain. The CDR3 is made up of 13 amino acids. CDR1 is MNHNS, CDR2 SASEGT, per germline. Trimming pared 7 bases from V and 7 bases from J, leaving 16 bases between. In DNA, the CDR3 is TGTGCCAGCAAGGAAGTAGGTGCCGGTGGCTACACCTTC. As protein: CASKEVGAGGYTF.

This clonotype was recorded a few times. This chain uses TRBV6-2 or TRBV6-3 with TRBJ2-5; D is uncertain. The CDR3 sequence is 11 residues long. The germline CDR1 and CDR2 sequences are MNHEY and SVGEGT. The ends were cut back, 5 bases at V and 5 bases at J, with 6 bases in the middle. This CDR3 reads CASSPLETQYF. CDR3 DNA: TGTGCCAGCAGTCCACTGGAGACCCAGTACTTC.

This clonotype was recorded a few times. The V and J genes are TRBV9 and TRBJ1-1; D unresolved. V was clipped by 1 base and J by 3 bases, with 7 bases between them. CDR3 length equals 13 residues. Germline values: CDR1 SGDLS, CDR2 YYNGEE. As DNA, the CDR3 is TGTGCCAGCAGCGTATCCGTTGACACTGAAGCTTTCTTT. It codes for CASSVSVDTEAFF.

The CDR3 sequence is CSALSGGAKDTQYF. CDR3 DNA sequence: TGCAGTGCTCTTAGCGGGGGCGCCAAGGATACGCAGTATTTT. The chain carries TRBV20-1 and TRBJ2-3, with TRBD2 matching 9 bases. The CDR3 has 14 residues. V shed 5 bases and J 6 bases; nucleotides not matched to a gene: 9. Germline CDR1 reads DFQATT; CDR2 reads SNEGSKA (reference sequence).

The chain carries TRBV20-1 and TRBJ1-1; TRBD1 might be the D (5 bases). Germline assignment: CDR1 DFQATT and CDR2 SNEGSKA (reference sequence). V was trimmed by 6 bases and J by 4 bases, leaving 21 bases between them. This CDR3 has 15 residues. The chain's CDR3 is CSAKPPTTGPTEAFF. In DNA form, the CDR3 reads TGCAGTGCAAAGCCCCCCACTACAGGTCCCACTGAAGCTTTCTTT.

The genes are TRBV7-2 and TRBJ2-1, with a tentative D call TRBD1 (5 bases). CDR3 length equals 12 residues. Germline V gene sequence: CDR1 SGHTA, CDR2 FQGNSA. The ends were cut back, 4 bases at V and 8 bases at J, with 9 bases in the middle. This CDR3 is CASSSDSYEQFF. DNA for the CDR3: TGTGCCAGCAGCTCCGACAGCTATGAGCAGTTCTTC.

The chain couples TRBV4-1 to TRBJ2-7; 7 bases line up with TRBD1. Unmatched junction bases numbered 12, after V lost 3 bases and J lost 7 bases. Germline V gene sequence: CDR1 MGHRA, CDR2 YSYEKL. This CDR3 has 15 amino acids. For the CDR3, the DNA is TGCGCCAGCAGCCACCTACAGGGGCTACAGGGAGAGCAGTACTTC. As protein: CASSHLQGLQGEQYF.

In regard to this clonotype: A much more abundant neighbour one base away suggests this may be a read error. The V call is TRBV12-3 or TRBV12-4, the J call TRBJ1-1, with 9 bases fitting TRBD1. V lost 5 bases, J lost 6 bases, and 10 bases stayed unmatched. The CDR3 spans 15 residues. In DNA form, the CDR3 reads TGTGCCAGCAGTCCCTCCGGGACAGGGCAATCTGAAGCTTTCTTT. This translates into CASSPSGTGQSEAFF.

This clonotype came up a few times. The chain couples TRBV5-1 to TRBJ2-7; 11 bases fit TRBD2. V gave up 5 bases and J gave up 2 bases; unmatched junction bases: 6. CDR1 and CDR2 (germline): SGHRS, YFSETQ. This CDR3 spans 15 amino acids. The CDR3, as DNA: TGCGCCAGCAGATCGACTAGCGGGGCAACCTACGAGCAGTACTTC. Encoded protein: CASRSTSGATYEQYF.

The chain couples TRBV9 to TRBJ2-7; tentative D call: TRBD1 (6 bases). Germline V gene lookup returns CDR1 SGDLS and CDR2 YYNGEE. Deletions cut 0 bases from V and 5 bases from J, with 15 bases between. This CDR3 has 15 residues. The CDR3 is CASSVVGALGDEQYF. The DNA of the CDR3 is TGTGCCAGCAGCGTAGTGGGGGCCCTTGGGGACGAGCAGTACTTC.